This T cell receptor (beta chain) was retrieved from a study of shared clonotypes between healthy human individuals. The assay was immunoSEQ multiplex PCR, and TCRdb's table has in-frame clones only and misses some. The sample lists roughly 2.1 million clones; roughly 91% were seen once. Naive CD8 cells comprised CD45RO-negative, CCR7-positively selected cells, excluding terminally differentiated effector memory CD45RA+ cells. The donors, all of them Caucasian adults, lived in Nashville, Tennessee. Source material: naive CD8+ T cells from PBMCs. This receptor was identified in a man in his late teens or twenties in good health. Some clones in this sample may be carry-over from other donors' samples.

CDR3 region: CASSGGTVYSNQPQHF. CDR3 nucleotides: TGTGCCAGTAGTGGGGGGACAGTTTATAGCAATCAGCCCCAGCATTTT. The chain couples TRBV19 to TRBJ1-5; 7 bases align to TRBD1. Trimming took 5 bases from V and 0 from J; bases not matched to a gene: 7. The CDR3 contains 16 residues. The germline V gene has CDR1 LNHDA and CDR2 SQIVND (reference sequence).